This T cell receptor (beta chain) emerged from a study of blood T cells in healthy people across ages. It was with a sample-barcoded 5' primer and a J-beta primer mix that a second PCR of roughly 7 to 12 cycles was run. The template-switch adaptor, which had 12 random nucleotides, put a tag on each cDNA molecule. TCRdb called the 5' RACE reads again in MiXCR, with one record for every CDR3 protein. The repertoire consists of about 690,000 distinct CDR3 sequences, with around 38% occurring once and the leading ten covering approximately 29%. The germline V gene has CDR1 SEHNR and CDR2 FQNEAQ (reference sequence). The CDR3 runs to 15 residues. The V end lost 3 bases, the J end lost 4 bases, and 16 bases lay between the germline ends. Russia was home to the donors, healthy Caucasian individuals aged roughly 6 to 90. Investigators took roughly 10 milliliters of peripheral blood from every donor. Each sample had at least 6 million PBMCs isolated.

Material: blood. The V gene is TRBV7-9, the J gene TRBJ2-7, with D possibly TRBD1 on 7 matching bases. The origin of this receptor is a man older than 75 in good health. This CDR3 reads CASSLRDSIIYEQYF. The CDR3 nucleotides are TGTGCCAGCAGCTTGCGGGACAGTATCATTTACGAGCAGTACTTC. Combining the CDR3 with reference TRBV7-9 and TRBJ2-7 gives the whole variable domain DTGVSQNPRHKITKRGQNVTFRCDPISEHNRLYWYRQTLGQGPEFLTYFQNEAQLEKSRLLSDRFSAERPKGSFSTLEIQRTEQGDSAMYLCASSLRDSIIYEQYFGPGTRLTVT.